Below, 23 T cell receptor beta chains from the same sample are listed, as sequenced in a study of blood T cell repertoires in COVID-19. Measured with immunoSEQ multiplex PCR; TCRdb has only the in-frame clones, and not every one. This repertoire shows over 130,000 clones, over 65% found once; its top ten account for about 15%. Sequences were obtained from peripheral blood. These receptors originate from a man aged 45-65 years with acute or convalescent COVID-19.

V and J are TRBV18 and TRBJ1-1; D is unresolved. CDR1 KGHSH and CDR2 LQKENI come from the germline V gene. V lost 2 bases and J 0 bases, leaving 13 bases between the germline ends. The CDR3 length is 16 residues. The CDR3 nucleotides are TGTGCCAGCTCACCAGGTTCCCTATATGTGAACACTGAAGCTTTCTTT. This translates into CASSPGSLYVNTEAFF.

The V gene is TRBV11-2, the J gene TRBJ2-1; the D gene is possibly TRBD2 (7 bases). CDR1 is SGHAT, CDR2 FQNNGV, per germline. The V and J ends lost 0 bases and 6 bases respectively, with 12 bases between them. There are 15 residues in the CDR3. The CDR3 nucleotides read TGTGCCAGCAGCTTAGATGCGGGGGCCTTCAATGAGCAGTTCTTC. This sequence encodes CASSLDAGAFNEQFF. The variable domain in full, completed from reference TRBV11-2 and TRBJ2-1, reads EAGVAQSPRYKIIEKRQSVAFWCNPISGHATLYWYQQILGQGPKLLIQFQNNGVVDDSQLPKDRFSAERLKGVDSTLKIQPAKLEDSAVYLCASSLDAGAFNEQFFGPGTRLTVL.

This chain links TRBV3-1 (or the pseudogene TRBV3-2) with TRBJ2-1; 8 nucleotides line up with TRBD2. Germline lookup yields CDR1 LGHDT and CDR2 YNNKEL (reference sequence). Trimming at V came to 1 base and at J to 16 bases, leaving 9 bases not matched to a gene. The length of the CDR3 is 13 residues. CDR3 sequence reads: CASSQAPGLASFF. In DNA, the CDR3 is TGTGCCAGCAGCCAAGCTCCAGGACTAGCCTCCTTCTTC.

V is TRBV24-1 and J is TRBJ2-3, with D maybe TRBD2 (5 bases). Between the trimmed V and J ends, which lost 9 bases and 0 bases, there was a span of 12 bases. The CDR3 is 14 amino acids. Germline V CDR1 and CDR2: KGHDR, SFDVKD. The CDR3 nucleotides read TGTGCCACCTCCCCGGGGTCTAGCACAGATACGCAGTATTTT. Amino acids: CATSPGSSTDTQYF.

This sequence joins TRBV10-2 and TRBJ1-2; the D gene is possibly TRBD1 (6 bases). CDR3 length equals 14 residues. The V end was cut by 5 bases, the J end by 2 bases, with 12 bases between. In germline, CDR1 is WSHSY, CDR2 SAAADI. The chain's CDR3 is CASSYSGQNYGYTF. The CDR3 nucleotides read TGCGCCAGCAGTTATTCCGGACAGAACTATGGCTACACCTTC.

The rearrangement links TRBV4-1 to TRBJ2-1, with 11 bases lining up with TRBD2. Trimming at V came to 0 bases and at J to 9 bases, leaving 4 bases not matched to a gene. CDR1 is MGHRA and CDR2 is YSYEKL in the germline V gene. This CDR3 spans 15 amino acids. CDR3 sequence: CASSQDSGGASEQFF. CDR3 nucleotides: TGCGCCAGCAGCCAAGATAGCGGGGGGGCCAGTGAGCAGTTCTTC.

This clone has just a few counts. This chain connects TRBV5-1 to TRBJ2-7; D is perhaps TRBD1 (6 bases). CDR3 size: 15 residues. Deletions cut 0 bases from V and 0 bases from J, with 10 bases between. The germline gives CDR1 SGHRS, CDR2 YFSETQ. CDR3 residues: CASSLVAGDSYEQYF. In nucleotides, the CDR3 is TGCGCCAGCAGCTTGGTGGCAGGGGACTCCTACGAGCAGTACTTC.

The chain links TRBV7-8 to TRBJ1-1; D is unclear. The CDR3 spans 14 residues. Germline V CDR1 and CDR2: SGHVS, FQNEAQ. The V end lost 3 bases, the J end lost 1 base, and 9 bases lay between the germline ends. The CDR3, as DNA: TGTGCCAGCAGCTTCTTCGCAGGGAACACTGAAGCTTTCTTT. Translated: CASSFFAGNTEAFF.

The rearrangement uses TRBV5-1 and TRBJ1-1; no clear D. Germline V gives CDR1 SGHRS, CDR2 YFSETQ. V was clipped by 0 bases and J by 1 base, with 4 bases between them. This CDR3 has 13 amino acids. The CDR3 nucleotides read TGCGCCAGCAGCTTGGGGGCGAACACTGAAGCTTTCTTT. Translation gives CASSLGANTEAFF.

The V gene is TRBV11-2, the J gene TRBJ2-7, with D uncertain. Germline V gives CDR1 SGHAT, CDR2 FQNNGV. The CDR3 contains 15 residues. V dropped 0 bases and J dropped 3 bases, with 12 bases sitting between them. The CDR3 DNA sequence: TGTGCCAGCAGCTTAGACCCCTCCAGATTCTACGAGCAGTACGTC. Translating it yields CASSLDPSRFYEQYV.

The V call is TRBV18, the J call TRBJ2-3; 10 bases map to TRBD2. CDR1 and CDR2 from the germline V gene are KGHSH and LQKENI. J gave up 5 bases and V 2 bases, and 4 bases lay outside the gene matches. The CDR3 totals 15 residues. As DNA, the CDR3 is TGTGCCAGCTCACCAACTAGCGGGGTTGGAGATACGCAGTATTTT. The encoded protein is CASSPTSGVGDTQYF.

The DNA of the CDR3 is TGTGCCAGTAGTTTGTTACAGGGGGAGGTTCAGCCCCAGCATTTT. As protein: CASSLLQGEVQPQHF. The chain employs TRBV19 and TRBJ1-5; TRBD1 aligns across 8 bases. J gave up 6 bases and V 5 bases, and 9 bases lay outside the gene matches. The germline CDR1 and CDR2 sequences are LNHDA and SQIVND (reference sequence). This CDR3 contains 15 residues.

This clone has only one observation. This chain uses TRBV25-1 with TRBJ1-1, with a tentative D call TRBD1 (6 bases). The CDR3 length is 14 residues. Germline-derived CDR1 and CDR2 are MGHDK and SYGVNS. Trimming took off 4 bases at V and 6 bases at J, with 15 bases between the two ends. The CDR3 loop reads CASSVLQGNAEAFF. Here the CDR3 DNA reads TGTGCCAGCAGTGTTCTACAGGGTAACGCTGAAGCTTTCTTT.

The V and J genes are TRBV24-1 and TRBJ1-6; D is undetermined. Trimming shortened V by 5 bases and J by 8 bases, and 21 bases separated the two germline ends. The germline CDR1 and CDR2 sequences are KGHDR and SFDVKD. This CDR3 comprises 17 residues. CDR3 sequence (DNA): TGTGCCACCAGTGGGGCCTCCATTATAAGGCCCGATTCACCCCTCCACTTT. Translating gives CATSGASIIRPDSPLHF.

The chain recombines TRBV7-9 with TRBJ2-1; D perhaps matches TRBD2 (6 bases). V lost 5 bases, J lost 0 bases, and 17 bases lay in between. CDR1 and CDR2 from the germline V gene are SEHNR and FQNEAQ (reference sequence). The length of the CDR3 is 17 residues. CDR3 in amino acids: CASSPSAGYASYNEQFF. The CDR3 nucleotides read TGTGCCAGCAGCCCCTCGGCGGGGTACGCCTCCTACAATGAGCAGTTCTTC.

DNA for the CDR3: TGTGCCAGCAGCTTAGATCTTTTCCCTAGCGGGGAACAGACCCAGTACTTC. This sequence encodes CASSLDLFPSGEQTQYF. The rearrangement joins TRBV11-2 to TRBJ2-5, with 9 bases that match TRBD2. The CDR3 is 17 amino acids. Germline V gene lookup returns CDR1 SGHAT and CDR2 FQNNGV. Trimming at V came to 0 bases and at J to 6 bases, leaving 11 bases not matched to a gene.

The V gene is TRBV10-3, the J gene TRBJ2-2; D gene uncertain. The CDR3 covers 12 residues. Germline loops: CDR1 ENHRY, CDR2 SYGVKD. V dropped 11 bases and J dropped 0 bases, with 7 bases sitting between them. Written as DNA, the CDR3 is TGTGCCTCTAACCCGAACACCGGGGAGCTGTTTTTT. Its protein product is CASNPNTGELFF.

The rearrangement uses TRBV19 and TRBJ1-6; TRBD1 agrees at 9 bases. The CDR3 runs 14 residues. Germline assignment: CDR1 LNHDA and CDR2 SQIVND (reference sequence). The ends lost 6 bases at V and 6 bases at J; junction bases unmatched: 3. DNA of the CDR3: TGTGCCAGTAGGTGGACAGGGGTTAATTCACCCCTCCACTTT. Protein: CASRWTGVNSPLHF.

The V and J genes are TRBV19 and TRBJ2-1; 14 bases align to TRBD2. Losses at the gene ends were 5 bases for V and 9 bases for J; bases not matched to a gene: 6. Germline CDR1 reads LNHDA; CDR2 reads SQIVND (reference sequence). CDR3 length: 15 residues. In DNA, the CDR3 is TGTGCCAGTAGTCGACTAGCGGGGGGGCCGGGTGAGCAGTTCTTC. It is translated as CASSRLAGGPGEQFF.

The rearrangement uses TRBV7-9 and TRBJ1-2, with 7 bases matching TRBD1. Germline CDR1 SEHNR, CDR2 FQNEAQ (reference sequence). There are 13 residues in the CDR3. V gave up 3 bases and J gave up 8 bases; unmatched junction bases: 6. The CDR3 coding sequence is TGTGCCAGCAGCTTTGAGGGGGCCGGGGGCTACACCTTC. Protein: CASSFEGAGGYTF. The entire variable domain, with the rest obtained from reference TRBV7-9 and TRBJ1-2, is as follows: DTGVSQNPRHKITKRGQNVTFRCDPISEHNRLYWYRQTLGQGPEFLTYFQNEAQLEKSRLLSDRFSAERPKGSFSTLEIQRTEQGDSAMYLCASSFEGAGGYTFGSGTRLTVV.

The gene calls are TRBV5-6 and TRBJ2-1, with D maybe TRBD2 (5 bases). This CDR3 region has 14 residues. The germline gives CDR1 SGHDT, CDR2 YYEEEE. Between the trimmed V and J ends, which lost 0 bases and 6 bases, there was a span of 10 bases. This CDR3 reads CASSLGLAGNEQFF. CDR3 coding DNA: TGTGCCAGCAGCTTGGGGCTAGCAGGCAATGAGCAGTTCTTC.

This clone was seen once. CDR3 amino acids: CASSRTGDTEAFF. Written as DNA, the CDR3 is TGTGCCAGCAGCCGGACAGGGGACACTGAAGCTTTCTTT. This sequence joins TRBV3-1 (or the pseudogene TRBV3-2) and TRBJ1-1, with 9 bases matching TRBD1. The CDR3 extends over 13 amino acids. V was pared by 4 bases and J by 3 bases, with 0 bases of the junction left unmatched. Germline assignment: CDR1 LGHDT and CDR2 YNNKEL (reference sequence).

This CDR3 reads CASSLRGYNEQFF. CDR3 nucleotides: TGTGCCAGCAGCTTACGCGGTTACAATGAGCAGTTCTTC. V is TRBV7-3 and J is TRBJ2-1, with D hard to call. Germline values: CDR1 SGHTA, CDR2 FQGTGA. The CDR3 totals 13 residues. V shed 2 bases and J shed 4 bases, with 6 bases lying between them.